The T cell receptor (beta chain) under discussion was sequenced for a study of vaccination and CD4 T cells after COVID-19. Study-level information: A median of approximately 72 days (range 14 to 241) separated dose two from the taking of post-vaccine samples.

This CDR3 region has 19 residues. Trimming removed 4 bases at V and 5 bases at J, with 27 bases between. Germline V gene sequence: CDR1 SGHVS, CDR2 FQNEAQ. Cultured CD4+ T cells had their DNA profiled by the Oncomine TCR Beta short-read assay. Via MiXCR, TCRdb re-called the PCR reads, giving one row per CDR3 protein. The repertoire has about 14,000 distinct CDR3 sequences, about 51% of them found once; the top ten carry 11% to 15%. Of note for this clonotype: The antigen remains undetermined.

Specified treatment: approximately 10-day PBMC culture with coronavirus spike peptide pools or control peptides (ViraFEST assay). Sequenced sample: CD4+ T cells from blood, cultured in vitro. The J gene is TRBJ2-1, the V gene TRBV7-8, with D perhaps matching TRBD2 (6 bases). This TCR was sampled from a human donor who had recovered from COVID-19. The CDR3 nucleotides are TGTGCCAGCAGCTCAGGATGGGTGGCGGGTCGCGGGATCAACAATGAGCAGTTCTTC. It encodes CASSSGWVAGRGINNEQFF.